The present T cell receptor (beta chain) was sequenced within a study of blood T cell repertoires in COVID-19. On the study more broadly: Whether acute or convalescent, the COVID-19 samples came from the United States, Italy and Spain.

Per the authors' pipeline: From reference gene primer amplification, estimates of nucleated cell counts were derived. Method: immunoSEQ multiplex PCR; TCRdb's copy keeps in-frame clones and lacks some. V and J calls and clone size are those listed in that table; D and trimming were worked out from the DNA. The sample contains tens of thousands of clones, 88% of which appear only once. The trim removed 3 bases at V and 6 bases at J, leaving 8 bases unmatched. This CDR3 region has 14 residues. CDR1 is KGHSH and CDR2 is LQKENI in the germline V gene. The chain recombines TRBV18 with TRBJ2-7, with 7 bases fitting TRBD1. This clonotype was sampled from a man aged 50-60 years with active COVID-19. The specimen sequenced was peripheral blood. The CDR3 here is CASSPQGGPGEQYF. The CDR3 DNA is TGTGCCAGCTCACCCCAAGGGGGCCCGGGCGAGCAGTACTTC.